The T cell receptor beta chain under discussion was sequenced for a study of spatial heterogeneity in lung cancer. Broader study findings: How many expanded intratumoral alpha and beta TCRs were present tracked the tumor mutation count, which was a count of nonsynonymous mutations.

Described time point: sample taken at primary tumor resection. Whole RNA was taken from tumor, nontumor lung or frozen PBMC; it was then sequenced unsorted. This clonotype was observed a few times. Its antigen is unidentified. This beta chain is a stray sequence in a library constructed for alpha chains; its clone size is not meaningful. TCRdb re-analysed the 5' RACE reads in MiXCR, keeping a single row per CDR3 protein. The sample yields about 8,100 distinct CDR3 sequences, under 15% seen once. Trimming pared 6 bases from V and 7 bases from J, leaving 15 bases between. Germline V CDR1 and CDR2: SQVTM, ANQGSEA. This CDR3 has 13 amino acids.

The gene calls are TRBV29-1 and TRBJ2-2; weak D call: TRBD2 (5 bases). The origin of this receptor is a male donor with early-stage non-small cell lung cancer. The source was lung tumor tissue, collected at surgery. CDR3 in amino acids: CSVVGGLHGELFF. The CDR3 bases are TGCAGCGTGGTCGGTGGACTTCACGGGGAGCTGTTTTTT.